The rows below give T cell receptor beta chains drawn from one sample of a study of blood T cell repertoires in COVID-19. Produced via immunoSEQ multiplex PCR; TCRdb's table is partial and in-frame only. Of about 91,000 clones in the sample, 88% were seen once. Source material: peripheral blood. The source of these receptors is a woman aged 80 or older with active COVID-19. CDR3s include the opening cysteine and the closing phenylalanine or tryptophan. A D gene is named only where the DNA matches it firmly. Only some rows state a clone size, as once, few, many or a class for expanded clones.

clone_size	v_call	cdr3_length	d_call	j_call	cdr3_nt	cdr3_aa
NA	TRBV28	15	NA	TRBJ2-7	TGTGCCAGCAGTTCGAGCTCCAGGGCTCCCTACGAGCAGTACTTC	CASSSSSRAPYEQYF
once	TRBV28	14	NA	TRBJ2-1	TGTGCCAGCAGAGGGGGGACAGCGTTCAATGAGCAGTTCTTC	CASRGGTAFNEQFF
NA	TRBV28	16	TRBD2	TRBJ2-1	TGTGCCAGCAGGTGGTTTAGCGGGTCCTCCTACAATGAGCAGTTCTTC	CASRWFSGSSYNEQFF
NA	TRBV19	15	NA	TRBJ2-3	TGTGCCAGTAGTATCGGCGGGCCGAGCACAGATACGCAGTATTTT	CASSIGGPSTDTQYF
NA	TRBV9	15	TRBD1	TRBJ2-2	TGTGCCAGCAGCGGAGGGACAGCCCAAACCGGGGAGCTGTTTTTT	CASSGGTAQTGELFF
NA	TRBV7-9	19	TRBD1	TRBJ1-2	TGTGCCAGCAGCTTAGCTGGGACAGACCTATTGGGCCTTGACTATGGCTACACCTTC	CASSLAGTDLLGLDYGYTF
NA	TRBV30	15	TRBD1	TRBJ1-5	TGTGCCTGGAGTGAGGAGGGGACAGTAACCCAGCCCCAGCATTTT	CAWSEEGTVTQPQHF
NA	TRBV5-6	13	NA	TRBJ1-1	TGTGCCAGCAGCCCCAGAACGAACACTGAAGCTTTCTTT	CASSPRTNTEAFF
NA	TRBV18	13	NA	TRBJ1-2	TGTGCCAGCTCACCAACAGGCCCTTGGGGCTACACCTTC	CASSPTGPWGYTF
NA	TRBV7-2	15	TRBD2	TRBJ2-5	TGTGCCAGCAGCTCCCGACTAGCGGGACAAGAGACCCAGTACTTC	CASSSRLAGQETQYF
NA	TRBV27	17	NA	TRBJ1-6	TGTGCCAGCAGTCGAACCTTCGACAGCTCCTATAATTCACCCCTCCACTTT	CASSRTFDSSYNSPLHF
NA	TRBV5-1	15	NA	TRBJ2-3	TGCGCCAGCAGCTTGGTCAGGGGAGCCCTAGATACGCAGTATTTT	CASSLVRGALDTQYF
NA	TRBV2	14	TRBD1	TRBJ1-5	TGTGCCAGCAGTGGACAGGGAAATAGTCAGCCCCAGCATTTT	CASSGQGNSQPQHF
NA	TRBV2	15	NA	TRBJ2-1	TGTGCCAGCAGTCAGCAGGGGACCACCGGGAATGAGCAGTTCTTC	CASSQQGTTGNEQFF
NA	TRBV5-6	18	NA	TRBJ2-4	TGTGCCAGCAGCTTGGGGCTCTTGGTCAGGTCCGAAGAAAACATTCAGTACTTC	CASSLGLLVRSEENIQYF